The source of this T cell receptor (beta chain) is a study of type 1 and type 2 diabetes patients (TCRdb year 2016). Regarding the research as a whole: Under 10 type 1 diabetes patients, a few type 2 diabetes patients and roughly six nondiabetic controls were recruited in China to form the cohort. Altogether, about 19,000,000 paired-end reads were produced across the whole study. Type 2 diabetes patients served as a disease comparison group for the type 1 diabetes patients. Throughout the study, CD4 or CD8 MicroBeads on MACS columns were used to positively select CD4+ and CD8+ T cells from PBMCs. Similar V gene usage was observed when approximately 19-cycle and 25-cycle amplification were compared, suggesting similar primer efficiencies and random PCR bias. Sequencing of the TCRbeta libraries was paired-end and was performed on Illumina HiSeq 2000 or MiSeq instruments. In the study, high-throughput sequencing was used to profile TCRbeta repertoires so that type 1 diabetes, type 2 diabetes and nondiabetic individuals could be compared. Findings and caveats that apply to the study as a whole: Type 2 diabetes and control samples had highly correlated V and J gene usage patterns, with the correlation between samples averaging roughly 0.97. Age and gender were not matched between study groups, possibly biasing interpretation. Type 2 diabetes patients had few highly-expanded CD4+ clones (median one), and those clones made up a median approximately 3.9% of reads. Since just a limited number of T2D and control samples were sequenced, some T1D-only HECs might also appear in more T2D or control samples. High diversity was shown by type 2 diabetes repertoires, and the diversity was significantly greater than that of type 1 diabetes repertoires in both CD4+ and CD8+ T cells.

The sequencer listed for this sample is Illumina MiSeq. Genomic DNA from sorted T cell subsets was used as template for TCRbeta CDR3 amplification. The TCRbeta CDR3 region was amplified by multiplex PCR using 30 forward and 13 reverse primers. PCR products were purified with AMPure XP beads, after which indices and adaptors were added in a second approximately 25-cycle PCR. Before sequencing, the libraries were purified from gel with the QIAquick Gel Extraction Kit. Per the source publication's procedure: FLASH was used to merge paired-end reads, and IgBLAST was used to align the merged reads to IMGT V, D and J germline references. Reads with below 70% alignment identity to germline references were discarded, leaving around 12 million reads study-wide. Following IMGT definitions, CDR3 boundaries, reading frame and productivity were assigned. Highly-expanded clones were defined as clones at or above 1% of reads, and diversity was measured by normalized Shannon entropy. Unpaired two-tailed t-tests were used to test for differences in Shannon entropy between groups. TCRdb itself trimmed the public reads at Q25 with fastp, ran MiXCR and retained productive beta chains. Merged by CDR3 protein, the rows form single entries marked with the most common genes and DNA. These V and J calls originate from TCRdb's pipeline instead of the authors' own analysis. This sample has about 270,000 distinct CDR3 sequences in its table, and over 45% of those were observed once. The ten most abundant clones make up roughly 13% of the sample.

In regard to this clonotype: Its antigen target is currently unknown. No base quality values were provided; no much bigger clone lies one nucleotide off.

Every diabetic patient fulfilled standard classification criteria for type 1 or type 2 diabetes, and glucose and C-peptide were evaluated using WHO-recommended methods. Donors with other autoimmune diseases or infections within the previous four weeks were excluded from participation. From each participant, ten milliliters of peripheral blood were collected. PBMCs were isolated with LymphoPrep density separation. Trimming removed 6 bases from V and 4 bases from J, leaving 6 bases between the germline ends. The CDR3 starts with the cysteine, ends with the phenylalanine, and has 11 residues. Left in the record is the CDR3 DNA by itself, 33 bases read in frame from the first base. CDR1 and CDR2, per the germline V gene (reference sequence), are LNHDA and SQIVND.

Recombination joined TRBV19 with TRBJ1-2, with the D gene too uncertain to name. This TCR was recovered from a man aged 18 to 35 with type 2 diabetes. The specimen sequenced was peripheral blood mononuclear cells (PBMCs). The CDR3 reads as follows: CASRTSYGYTF. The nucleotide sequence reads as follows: TGTGCCAGTAGGACCAGCTATGGCTACACCTTC.